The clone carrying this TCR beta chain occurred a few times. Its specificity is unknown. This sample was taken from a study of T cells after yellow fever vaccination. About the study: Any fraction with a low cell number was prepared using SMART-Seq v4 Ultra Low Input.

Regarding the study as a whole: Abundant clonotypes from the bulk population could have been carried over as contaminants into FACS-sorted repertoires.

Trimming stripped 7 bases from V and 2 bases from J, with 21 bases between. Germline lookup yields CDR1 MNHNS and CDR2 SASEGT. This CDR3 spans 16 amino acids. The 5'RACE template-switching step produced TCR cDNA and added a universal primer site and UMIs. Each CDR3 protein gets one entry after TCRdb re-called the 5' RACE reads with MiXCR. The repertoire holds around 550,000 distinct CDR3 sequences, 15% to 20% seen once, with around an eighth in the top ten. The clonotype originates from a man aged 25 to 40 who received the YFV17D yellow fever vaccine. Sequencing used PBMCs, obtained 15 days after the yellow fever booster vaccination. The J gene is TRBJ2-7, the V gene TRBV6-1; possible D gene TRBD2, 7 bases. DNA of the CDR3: TGTGCCAGCAAAACGCTATTAGGGGGGGCCCCCTACGAGCAGTACTTC. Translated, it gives CASKTLLGGAPYEQYF.